These 17 T cell receptor beta chains originate from one sample sequenced in a study (dated by TCRdb to the mid-2010s). Cells that were CD4+CD25+CD127-/low were isolated as Tregs. The library was produced with 5' RACE. The sequencer listed for this sample is Illumina MiSeq. TCRdb passed the public sequencing reads through fastp at Q25 and MiXCR, retaining productive beta sequences. Each CDR3 protein appears once, grouped with its most common genes and DNA. The sample contains tens of thousands of distinct CDR3 sequences, approximately 26% of them found a single time. The ten largest clones capture approximately 2.2% of the sample. Sequencing was carried out using tumor-infiltrating Tregs sorted from the breast tumor. The origin of the receptors is a female donor with breast cancer.

The chain employs TRBV6-5 and TRBJ2-1; tentatively, D is TRBD2 (6 bases). Germline V CDR1 and CDR2: MNHEY, SVGAGI. The CDR3 is 16 amino acids. The V end lost 5 bases, the J end lost 3 bases, and 17 bases lay between the germline ends. CDR3 residues: CASSEVAAVNYNEQFF. In nucleotides, the CDR3 is TGTGCCAGCAGTGAGGTAGCGGCCGTCAACTACAATGAGCAGTTCTTC.

This clonotype came up a few times. This chain joins TRBV20-1 and TRBJ2-1, with TRBD2 matching 9 bases. The CDR3 consists of 14 residues. With 5 bases clipped from V and 9 bases from J, the junction kept 11 bases outside the gene matches. The germline V gene encodes CDR1 DFQATT and CDR2 SNEGSKA (reference sequence). The CDR3 DNA reads as TGCAGTGCTGTAATTAGCGGGAGTTCCGGTGAGCAGTTCTTC. Translated: CSAVISGSSGEQFF.

This clonotype was counted between two and nine times. V usage is TRBV20-1 and J usage is TRBJ1-6; possibly TRBD1 for D (5 bases). Germline V gives CDR1 DFQATT, CDR2 SNEGSKA (reference sequence). Trimming cost V 3 bases and J 7 bases, with 13 bases left between them. This CDR3 is built from 14 residues. For the CDR3, the DNA is TGCAGTGCTAGGGAACAGGTTTCCAATTCACCCCTCCACTTT. Its protein product is CSAREQVSNSPLHF.

In this sample, this clonotype turned up many times. The gene calls are TRBV7-2 and TRBJ2-7; 8 nucleotides agree with TRBD2. CDR3 size: 14 residues. V was clipped by 5 bases and J by 6 bases; unmatched bases: 9. Per the germline V gene, CDR1 is SGHTA and CDR2 is FQGNSA. The CDR3 DNA reads TGTGCCAGCAGCACGCGCCTTCGGGGGGGCGAGCAGTACTTC. Translating it yields CASSTRLRGGEQYF.

Only one count was recorded for this clonotype. In this CDR3 the conserved last residue, phenylalanine or tryptophan, is missing, so a read error is likely. This sequence joins TRBV5-1 and TRBJ2-5; TRBD2 might be the D (6 bases). Trimming took 4 bases from V and 2 from J, leaving 15 bases between them. Germline CDR1 reads SGHRS; CDR2 reads YFSETQ. The CDR3 totals 15 residues. CDR3 protein: CASSMGGGGQETQYS. DNA of the CDR3: TGCGCCAGCAGCATGGGCGGCGGAGGGCAAGAGACCCAGTACTCC.

The genes are TRBV3-1 and TRBJ1-3; D is uncertain. The CDR3 spans 16 residues. With 4 bases removed from V and 0 bases from J, the gap between germline ends came to 13 bases. CDR1 LGHDT and CDR2 YNNKEL come from the germline V gene (reference sequence). CDR3 bases: TGTGCCAGCAGCCGACCCGCACCAAACTCTGGAAACACCATATATTTT. Protein: CASSRPAPNSGNTIYF. Full variable domain (outside the CDR3, taken from reference TRBV3-1 and TRBJ1-3): DTAVSQTPKYLVTQMGNDKSIKCEQNLGHDTMYWYKQDSKKFLKIMFSYNNKELIINETVPNRFSPKSPDKAHLNLHINSLELGDSAVYFCASSRPAPNSGNTIYFGEGSWLTVV.

This chain connects TRBV6-1 to TRBJ1-3; D not resolved. The ends were cut back, 2 bases at V and 7 bases at J, with 15 bases in the middle. The CDR3 sequence is 15 residues long. Germline V gene data show CDR1 as MNHNS and CDR2 as SASEGT. The CDR3 DNA reads TGTGCCAGCAGTGAATACCGGCAAGTTGGGAACACCATATATTTT. Its protein product is CASSEYRQVGNTIYF.

This sequence joins TRBV6-5 and TRBJ2-2; 13 bases are shared with TRBD2. The CDR3 is 17 residues long. The junction had 5 bases not matched to a gene; V was cut back by 0 bases and J by 7 bases. Germline V lookup: CDR1 MNHEY, CDR2 SVGAGI. CDR3 nucleotide sequence: TGTGCCAGCAGTTACTCCGGACTAGCGGGGGCTTACGGGGAGCTGTTTTTT. This encodes CASSYSGLAGAYGELFF.

This clonotype was detected ten times or more. The chain joins TRBV2 to TRBJ2-1, with no clear D. The CDR3 contains 13 residues. Germline CDR1 reads SNHLY; CDR2 reads FYNNEI. With 2 bases removed from V and 9 bases from J, the gap between germline ends came to 11 bases. CDR3 coding DNA: TGTGCCAGCAGTGAAAAGCATTTGGGTGAGCAGTTCTTC. This sequence encodes CASSEKHLGEQFF.

This chain joins TRBV7-2 and TRBJ2-1, with a possible D match to TRBD2 (5 bases). V lost 2 bases and J 2 bases, leaving 13 bases between the germline ends. This CDR3 region has 16 residues. Germline-derived CDR1 and CDR2 are SGHTA and FQGNSA. For the CDR3, the DNA is TGTGCCAGCAGCTTAAGGAGCCCCGGGGCCTACAATGAGCAGTTCTTC. As protein: CASSLRSPGAYNEQFF.

This clonotype came up a few times. The chain uses TRBV5-8 and TRBJ2-1; 9 bases map to TRBD1. The V and J ends lost 7 bases and 3 bases, in that order; junction bases with no gene match: 5. Looked up from germline, CDR1 is SGHTS and CDR2 is YDEGEE. The length of the CDR3 is 14 residues. The CDR3 region has the DNA TGTGCCAGCGGGGACAGGGATGGCTACAATGAGCAGTTCTTC. It is translated as CASGDRDGYNEQFF.

This clonotype has ten or more counts. V is TRBV5-1 and J is TRBJ2-3; tentatively, D is TRBD2 (6 bases). The ends were cut back, 0 bases at V and 2 bases at J, with 10 bases in the middle. The CDR3 is 15 amino acids. Germline V lookup: CDR1 SGHRS, CDR2 YFSETQ. CDR3 DNA sequence: TGCGCCAGCAGCTTGGCTTCGGGGGTCACAGATACGCAGTATTTT. Protein: CASSLASGVTDTQYF. Variable domain in full (rest from reference TRBV5-1 and TRBJ2-3): KAGVTQTPRYLIKTRGQQVTLSCSPISGHRSVSWYQQTPGQGLQFLFEYFSETQRNKGNFPGRFSGRQFSNSRSEMNVSTLELGDSALYLCASSLASGVTDTQYFGPGTRLTVL.

This clonotype was recorded a few times. The rearrangement uses TRBV20-1 and TRBJ2-2, with 10 bases matching TRBD2. The ends lost 3 bases at V and 3 bases at J; junction bases unmatched: 4. Germline V gene data show CDR1 as DFQATT and CDR2 as SNEGSKA (reference sequence). CDR3 length equals 15 residues. CDR3 protein: CSASWGTSDTGELFF. The CDR3 DNA is TGCAGTGCTAGTTGGGGGACTAGCGACACCGGGGAGCTGTTTTTT.

As for this clonotype: No conserved phenylalanine or tryptophan is present at the end of the CDR3, so a read error is the likely explanation. This chain joins TRBV5-1 and TRBJ1-5; D is possibly TRBD1 (5 bases). With 0 bases removed from V and 7 bases from J, the gap between germline ends came to 11 bases. Germline V gene data show CDR1 as SGHRS and CDR2 as YFSETQ. This CDR3 region has 14 residues. The CDR3 here is CASSLAGGWQPQHI. Written as DNA, the CDR3 is TGCGCCAGCAGCTTGGCGGGGGGGTGGCAGCCCCAGCATATT.

This clonotype occurred once. Possible read error: a much larger clone is one base away. The CDR3 carries no conserved terminal phenylalanine or tryptophan, so it likely arises from a read error. The CDR3 DNA is TGTGCCAGCAGTTTGGGGGGCGGGATGAACACTGAAGCTTTCCTT. This sequence encodes CASSLGGGMNTEAFL. The chain has TRBV27 and TRBJ1-1, with D possibly being TRBD1 (6 bases). The ends were cut back, 3 bases at V and 0 bases at J, with 11 bases in the middle. CDR1 and CDR2 (germline): MNHEY, SMNVEV (reference sequence). This CDR3 region has 15 residues.

Comments on this clonotype: Sequence at one end of the junction differs from germline and may be a read error. The gene calls are TRBV2 and TRBJ2-5; 7 bases fit TRBD1. Germline V CDR1 and CDR2: SNHLY, FYNNEI. This CDR3 is built from 13 residues. CDR3 sequence: CASSEGQGETRYF. CDR3 in DNA: TGTGCCAGCAGTGAAGGTCAGGGGGAGACCCGGTACTTC.

Ten or more counts support this clonotype. The chain couples TRBV9 to TRBJ1-2; D remains unclear. Germline V gives CDR1 SGDLS, CDR2 YYNGEE. V lost 0 bases, J lost 2 bases, and 11 bases lay in between. This CDR3 is built from 15 residues. CDR3 in DNA: TGTGCCAGCAGCGTAGCTCCGGGAGGCAACTATGGCTACACCTTC. It is translated as CASSVAPGGNYGYTF. Looking up the rest from reference TRBV9 and TRBJ1-2 gives the full variable domain: DSGVTQTPKHLITATGQRVTLRCSPRSGDLSVYWYQQSLDQGLQFLIQYYNGEERAKGNILERFSAQQFPDLHSELNLSSLELGDSALYFCASSVAPGGNYGYTFGSGTRLTVV.